A single sample is the source of the 16 T cell receptor beta chains below, sequenced in a study of blood T cell repertoires in COVID-19 (dated by TCRdb to the early 2020s). Preparation of the library involved the immunoSEQ multiplex PCR assay. Not all clones reach the TCRdb copy of this immuneACCESS table, which keeps in-frame sequences only. Checked studies attribute under half of the gap to unresolved V genes and leave the rest unexplained. A total of over 200,000 clones appear in this sample, 88% of them only once. The top ten constitute under 4.5% of the sample. Sequenced material: peripheral blood. The receptor set was obtained from a man between 60 and 75 years old who had recovered from COVID-19.

There are many counts of this clone. Other DNA sequences of this sample code for an identical CDR3. Here the CDR3 DNA reads TGTGCCAGCAGCCAAGATGGAGACGACAGGGCCGGCTACACCTTC. It specifies CASSQDGDDRAGYTF. The V call is TRBV4-2, the J call TRBJ1-2, with 7 bases lining up with TRBD1. Trimming cost V 0 bases and J 8 bases; bases outside gene matches: 9. This CDR3 is 15 amino acids long. Per the germline V gene, CDR1 is LGHNA and CDR2 is YNFKEQ.

The chain employs TRBV11-3 and TRBJ2-1, with 8 nucleotides matching TRBD1. The V segment lost 5 bases and the J segment 7 bases; nucleotides outside the gene matches: 4. The CDR3 totals 13 residues. Germline-derived CDR1 and CDR2 are SGHNT and YENEEA. The CDR3 here is CASSTRTGNEQFF. CDR3 nucleotide sequence: TGTGCCAGCAGCACCCGGACAGGGAATGAGCAGTTCTTC.

CDR3: CASSLLGRVSANTGELFF. The CDR3 coding sequence is TGTGCCAGCAGTTTACTAGGAAGGGTTAGCGCTAACACCGGGGAGCTGTTTTTT. The chain links TRBV27 to TRBJ2-2; D is perhaps TRBD2 (5 bases). This CDR3 spans 18 amino acids. The V and J ends lost 2 bases and 2 bases respectively, with 18 bases between them. Germline CDR1 reads MNHEY; CDR2 reads SMNVEV (reference sequence).

The CDR3 spells CASSQEGRRGEKLFF. In nucleotides, the CDR3 is TGTGCCAGCAGCCAAGAGGGGAGGAGGGGTGAAAAACTGTTTTTT. The chain employs TRBV4-2 and TRBJ1-4, with TRBD1 as a possible D gene (5 bases). Germline assignment: CDR1 LGHNA and CDR2 YNFKEQ. Deletions cut 0 bases from V and 7 bases from J, with 12 bases between. The CDR3 length is 15 residues.

The chain couples TRBV25-1 to TRBJ1-6; a possible D gene is TRBD1 (6 bases). The CDR3 has 15 residues. Germline V gene data show CDR1 as MGHDK and CDR2 as SYGVNS. Trimming removed 6 bases from V and 6 bases from J, with 15 bases in between. CDR3 amino acids: CASRAQGLANSPLHF. DNA of the CDR3: TGTGCCAGCAGGGCCCAGGGGCTAGCTAATTCACCCCTCCACTTT.

For the CDR3, the DNA is TGCGCCAGCAGCTTGCCTCGGGTTCGGGGCACAGATACGCAGTATTTT. Its protein product is CASSLPRVRGTDTQYF. The chain recombines TRBV5-1 with TRBJ2-3, with D uncertain. This CDR3 has 16 residues. The V end lost 1 base, the J end lost 1 base, and 13 bases lay between the germline ends. CDR1 is SGHRS and CDR2 is YFSETQ in the germline V gene.

The J gene is TRBJ2-2, the V gene TRBV5-4; TRBD2 agrees at 12 bases. The junction had 9 bases not matched to a gene; V was cut back by 4 bases and J by 5 bases. CDR1 and CDR2 from the germline V gene are SGHNT and YYREEE (reference sequence). CDR3 length equals 17 residues. The CDR3 loop reads CASSPNPTSGGTGELFF. DNA for the CDR3: TGTGCCAGCAGCCCGAACCCGACTAGCGGGGGTACCGGGGAGCTGTTTTTT.

The chain is built from TRBV9 and TRBJ2-7, with TRBD2 matching over 7 bases. V gave up 4 bases and J gave up 2 bases; unmatched junction bases: 3. Germline CDR1 SGDLS, CDR2 YYNGEE. The CDR3 spans 13 residues. The CDR3 sequence is CASSRRGTYEQYF. The CDR3 nucleotides read TGTGCCAGCAGCAGGCGGGGGACCTACGAGCAGTACTTC.

CDR3 region: CASSPTTGTHYEQYF. The CDR3 DNA reads TGCGCCAGCAGCCCTACGACAGGGACCCACTACGAGCAGTACTTC. J is TRBJ2-7 and V is TRBV5-1, with 7 nucleotides matching TRBD1. There are 15 residues in the CDR3. Looked up from germline, CDR1 is SGHRS and CDR2 is YFSETQ. V shed 4 bases and J 3 bases; nucleotides not matched to a gene: 10.

On this clone itself: The same CDR3 arises from other DNA sequences in this sample as well. This chain connects TRBV18 to TRBJ2-7; 8 nucleotides agree with TRBD1. The CDR3 extends over 15 amino acids. The J segment lost 0 bases and the V segment lost 0 bases, leaving 1 base of the junction unmatched. Per germline, CDR1 KGHSH and CDR2 LQKENI. The CDR3 loop reads CASSPPGTGSYEQYF. The CDR3 nucleotides read TGTGCCAGCTCACCACCCGGGACAGGCTCCTACGAGCAGTACTTC.

The chain has TRBV19 and TRBJ2-1; 9 nucleotides align to TRBD1. From germline, CDR1 is LNHDA and CDR2 SQIVND (reference sequence). The CDR3 length is 14 residues. With V trimmed by 7 bases and J by 2 bases, 3 bases remained unmatched. Here the CDR3 reads CASMGTGTYNEQFF. Written as DNA, the CDR3 is TGTGCCAGTATGGGGACAGGGACCTACAATGAGCAGTTCTTC. The variable domain in full, with the rest retrieved from reference TRBV19 and TRBJ2-1, is DGGITQSPKYLFRKEGQNVTLSCEQNLNHDAMYWYRQDPGQGLRLIYYSQIVNDFQKGDIAEGYSVSREKKESFPLTVTSAQKNPTAFYLCASMGTGTYNEQFFGPGTRLTVL.

This clone was picked up one time. This chain links TRBV6-1 with TRBJ2-2, with TRBD2 matching over 13 bases. The CDR3 covers 17 residues. Germline-derived CDR1 and CDR2 are MNHNS and SASEGT. With 0 bases clipped from V and 4 bases from J, the junction kept 2 bases outside the gene matches. CDR3 protein: CASSEAWTSGGTGELFF. The DNA of the CDR3 is TGTGCCAGCAGTGAAGCTTGGACTAGCGGGGGCACCGGGGAGCTGTTTTTT.

The chain has TRBV11-2 and TRBJ1-2; D may be TRBD1 (5 bases). V was clipped by 5 bases and J by 8 bases, with 12 bases between them. The CDR3 length is 12 residues. Germline values: CDR1 SGHAT, CDR2 FQNNGV. DNA of the CDR3: TGTGCCAGCAGCACCAGGGTGGAGGGCTACACCTTC. Translated, it gives CASSTRVEGYTF. The full variable domain, its missing parts supplied by reference TRBV11-2 and TRBJ1-2, is EAGVAQSPRYKIIEKRQSVAFWCNPISGHATLYWYQQILGQGPKLLIQFQNNGVVDDSQLPKDRFSAERLKGVDSTLKIQPAKLEDSAVYLCASSTRVEGYTFGSGTRLTVV.

The V and J genes are TRBV19 and TRBJ1-2; the D gene is possibly TRBD1 (6 bases). This CDR3 has 14 amino acids. Germline V gene data show CDR1 as LNHDA and CDR2 as SQIVND (reference sequence). V was cut by 3 bases and J by 5 bases, with 13 bases left in between. Here the CDR3 reads CASSIPTGLYGYTF. As DNA, the CDR3 is TGTGCCAGTAGTATCCCGACAGGCCTATATGGCTACACCTTC.

In its sample, this clone was seen once. The CDR3 nucleotides read TGTGCCAGCCTGATACCGGGACTAGCGGCCAATGAGCAGTTCTTC. Amino acid sequence: CASLIPGLAANEQFF. The J gene is TRBJ2-1, the V gene TRBV6-5; 11 nucleotides agree with TRBD2. V lost 8 bases, J lost 6 bases, and 9 bases stayed unmatched. In germline, CDR1 is MNHEY, CDR2 SVGAGI. This CDR3 is 15 amino acids long.

The chain is built from TRBV30 and TRBJ1-1, with a tentative D call TRBD1 (5 bases). Germline CDR1 reads GTSNPN; CDR2 reads SVGIG (reference sequence). The CDR3 runs to 11 residues. Here the CDR3 DNA reads TGTGGCTCGGGGGTGGCCACTGAAGCTTTCTTT. It translates to CGSGVATEAFF.